This T cell receptor (beta chain) was sequenced in a study of glioma-infiltrating T cells after dendritic cell vaccination. Study-wide background: Autologous tumor lysate was loaded overnight onto monocyte-derived dendritic cells grown about seven days with IL-4 and GM-CSF.

The immunoSEQ assay amplified TCRB CDR3 from up to about 2 ug DNA. Assay: immunoSEQ multiplex PCR; the TCRdb copy retains only in-frame clones and omits some. The sample yields around 96,000 clones, approximately 80% seen once. Losses at the gene ends were 7 bases for V and 1 base for J; bases not matched to a gene: 16. CDR3 length equals 19 residues. Germline V lookup: CDR1 SNHLY, CDR2 FYNNEI. This chain connects TRBV2 to TRBJ2-4; 10 nucleotides agree with TRBD2. The source was blood, collected before dendritic cell vaccination. The clonotype originates from a human donor with glioblastoma. Here the CDR3 reads CASTLSGRDLWTAKNIQYF. As DNA, the CDR3 is TGTGCCAGCACCTTGAGCGGGAGGGATCTTTGGACGGCCAAAAACATTCAGTACTTC.